Listed here are 6 T cell receptor beta chains from one sample, sequenced in a study of blood T cell repertoires in COVID-19. Clones were read by immunoSEQ multiplex PCR, and TCRdb kept only the in-frame ones, dropping some. This table has around 37,000 clones, roughly 74% appearing once. The sequenced sample consisted of peripheral blood. These receptors were obtained from a man between 65 and 85 years old with COVID-19, enrolled during active disease.

The chain links TRBV19 to TRBJ1-4; no clear D. CDR3 length equals 15 residues. The V gene lost 5 bases and the J gene lost 0 bases, with 10 bases spanning the gap. CDR1 and CDR2 from the germline V gene are LNHDA and SQIVND (reference sequence). The CDR3 coding sequence is TGTGCCAGTAGTCTGACATTTGCAACTAATGAAAAACTGTTTTTT. Translated, it gives CASSLTFATNEKLFF.

The gene calls are TRBV27 and TRBJ2-1, with a possible D match to TRBD1 (6 bases). CDR1 and CDR2 (germline): MNHEY, SMNVEV (reference sequence). The V gene lost 6 bases and the J gene lost 6 bases, with 15 bases spanning the gap. The CDR3 sequence is 14 residues long. CDR3: CASRLGQLLNEQFF. In DNA, the CDR3 is TGTGCCAGCAGGCTTGGACAGCTTCTCAATGAGCAGTTCTTC.

V and J are TRBV7-3 and TRBJ2-5; the match to TRBD1 covers 8 bases. CDR1 and CDR2 from the germline V gene are SGHTA and FQGTGA. The CDR3 runs to 13 residues. The V gene end was trimmed by 3 bases and the J gene end by 5 bases; junction bases not matched to a gene: 2. CDR3 DNA: TGTGCCAGCAGCTTGACAGGGGTTGAGACCCAGTACTTC. Protein sequence: CASSLTGVETQYF.

V and J are TRBV11-2 and TRBJ2-3, with 8 bases lining up with TRBD2. CDR3 length: 16 amino acids. The V gene's germline CDR1 is SGHAT and CDR2 FQNNGV. The junction had 9 bases not matched to a gene; V was cut back by 1 base and J by 6 bases. The CDR3 nucleotides read TGTGCCAGCAGCTTAGTGGGGCGGGGGGCGGGGGATACGCAGTATTTT. It encodes CASSLVGRGAGDTQYF.

The CDR3 coding sequence is TGTGCCAGCAGTTCCCTAGCGGGAGGTAGGAATGAGCAGTTCTTC. Translating gives CASSSLAGGRNEQFF. The gene calls are TRBV27 and TRBJ2-1; 11 bases line up with TRBD2. CDR3 length equals 15 residues. Trimming removed 4 bases from V and 7 bases from J; junction bases left unmatched: 6. CDR1 MNHEY and CDR2 SMNVEV come from the germline V gene (reference sequence).

J is TRBJ2-3 and V is TRBV18; 7 bases map to TRBD2. The length of the CDR3 is 17 residues. The J segment lost 1 base and the V segment lost 5 bases, leaving 12 bases of the junction unmatched. Germline V CDR1 and CDR2: KGHSH, LQKENI. The CDR3 protein is CASSTLAGGFGTDTQYF. The CDR3 DNA sequence: TGTGCCAGCTCAACGTTAGCGGGCGGCTTCGGCACAGATACGCAGTATTTT.